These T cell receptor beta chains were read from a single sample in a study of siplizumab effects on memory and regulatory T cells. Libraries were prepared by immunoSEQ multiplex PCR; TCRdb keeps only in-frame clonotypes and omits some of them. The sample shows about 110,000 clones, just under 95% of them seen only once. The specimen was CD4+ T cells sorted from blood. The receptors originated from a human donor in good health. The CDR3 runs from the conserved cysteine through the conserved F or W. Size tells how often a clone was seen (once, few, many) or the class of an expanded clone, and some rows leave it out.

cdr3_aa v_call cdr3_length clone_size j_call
CASRQTGRNEQYF TRBV4-1 13 NA TRBJ2-7
CASSYSTGYEKLFF TRBV6-6 14 NA TRBJ1-4
CASSPDWSSGNTIYF TRBV5-4 15 NA TRBJ1-3
CASSPGLALVDTQYF TRBV4-1 15 NA TRBJ2-3
CASSLANLQETQYF TRBV27 14 NA TRBJ2-5
CASSAGLSSYEQYF TRBV9 14 NA TRBJ2-7
CASSLQGARSGANVLTF TRBV9 17 NA TRBJ2-6
CASSLAVVRQTQYF TRBV7-9 14 NA TRBJ2-5
CASSPGQLNTGELFF TRBV7-3 15 NA TRBJ2-2
CASSVFLNTEAFF TRBV9 13 once TRBJ1-1
CASSRDSSDSPLHF TRBV6-1 14 NA TRBJ1-6
CASSSPPGQGSYEQYF TRBV28 16 NA TRBJ2-7
CAIRGLETEAFF TRBV10-3 12 once TRBJ1-1
CASSHSREGAEGEKLFF TRBV4-1 17 NA TRBJ1-4